This T cell receptor (beta chain) is from a study of shared clonotypes between healthy human individuals. TCRdb's copy holds only in-frame clones and misses some; the assay was immunoSEQ multiplex PCR. The sample yields 2 million to 2.5 million clones, 85% to 95% seen once. The V gene's germline CDR1 is SGHVS and CDR2 FNYEAQ. This CDR3 has 17 residues. Trimming removed 5 bases from V and 2 bases from J, with 20 bases in between. Turning to this clone: Its antigen is still unknown.

The study's findings and limits: Non-shared clonotypes had lower generation probabilities than those shared by all four donors.

The receptor comes from a man younger than 35 in good health. Some clones in this sample may be carry-over from other donors' samples. Sequenced: naive CD4+ T cells from PBMCs. The subset denotes: CD45RA+ positively selected. This rearrangement joins TRBV7-6 to TRBJ2-3, with a possible D match to TRBD2 (7 bases). This chain's CDR3 is CASSPRVRGRATDTQYF. CDR3 nucleotides: TGTGCCAGCAGCCCCCGTGTGAGGGGGAGGGCCACAGATACGCAGTATTTT. The variable domain in full, with the rest retrieved from reference TRBV7-6 and TRBJ2-3, is GAGVSQSPRYKVTKRGQDVALRCDPISGHVSLYWYRQALGQGPEFLTYFNYEAQQDKSGLPNDRFSAERPEGSISTLTIQRTEQRDSAMYRCASSPRVRGRATDTQYFGPGTRLTVL.